This TCR beta chain was profiled in a study of regulatory T cells in long-lasting Graves disease. Findings and caveats of the study: A reduction in accuracy may have resulted from the small sample size. Persistent disease exhibited a predilection for TRBV28, TRBJ1-2 and TRBJ2-5.

Remarks on this clonotype: Its antigen is undetermined.

Time point defined: persistent/refractory GD, antithyroid drugs over 5 years with positive TRAb. After RNA was extracted from PBMCs, the TCR library was made from it. Patients of an endocrinology department in Xi'an, China, were included. Both iRepertoire HTBI primers and Arm-PCR of CDR3 regions were used to build the TCR beta libraries. TCRdb independently ran MiXCR on the multiplex PCR reads; one entry per CDR3 protein. The sample records approximately 380,000 distinct CDR3 sequences, roughly 20% being singletons. The V and J ends lost 8 bases and 2 bases respectively, with 13 bases between them. CDR1 is SGHAT, CDR2 FQNNGV, per germline. The CDR3 spans 15 residues.

The sequencing here drew on peripheral blood mononuclear cells (PBMCs), taken when the disease was refractory, from a patient treated with antithyroid drugs. The rearrangement links TRBV11-2 to TRBJ2-6; D is possibly TRBD2 (6 bases). This receptor was identified in a female donor with Graves disease. The CDR3 DNA follows: TGTGCCAGCTGCTATGGAGGGGCTGGGGCCAACGTCCTGACTTTC. Its translation is CASCYGGAGANVLTF.